The text below deals with one TCR beta chain. Its antigen is as yet unknown. This CDR3 has 15 residues. Germline-derived CDR1 and CDR2 are SEHNR and FQNEAQ (reference sequence). Trimming took off 1 base at V and 3 bases at J, with 10 bases between the two ends. The data were obtained in a study of CD8+ T cells in alopecia areata. Study-wide points: Scalp sequencing also captures normal skin's resident alphabeta T cells.

Extracted RNA was reverse transcribed into cDNA, the sequencing template. This table comes from immunoSEQ multiplex PCR, and its TCRdb copy is limited to in-frame clones, with some not included. The sample includes about 190,000 clones, more than 55% of them seen just once. The treatment was: oral pan-JAK inhibitor, 5-10 mg twice daily. Sequenced here: CD4+ T cells sorted from blood, sampled at approximately week 49, from a patient treated with tofacitinib. The chain couples TRBV7-9 to TRBJ2-1; a weak D match, TRBD2 (6 bases). The receptor was isolated from a human donor with alopecia areata. This CDR3 reads CASSLGPSVYNEQFF. CDR3 DNA sequence: TGTGCCAGCAGCTTAGGTCCTAGCGTCTACAATGAGCAGTTCTTC.